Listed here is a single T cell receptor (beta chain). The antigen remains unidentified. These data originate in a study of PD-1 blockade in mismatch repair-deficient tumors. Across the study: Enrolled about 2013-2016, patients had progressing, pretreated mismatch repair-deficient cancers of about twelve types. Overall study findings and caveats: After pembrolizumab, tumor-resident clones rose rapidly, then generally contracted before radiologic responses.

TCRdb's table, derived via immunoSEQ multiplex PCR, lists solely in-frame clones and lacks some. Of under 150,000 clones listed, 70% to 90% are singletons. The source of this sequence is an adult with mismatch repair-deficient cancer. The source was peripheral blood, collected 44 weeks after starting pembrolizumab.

CDR3 coding DNA: TGCGCCAGCAGCCAAGAACACTACAATGAGCAGTTCTTC. It encodes CASSQEHYNEQFF. J is TRBJ2-1 and V is TRBV4-1; D unclear. V lost 0 bases and J lost 3, with 3 bases in between. Germline lookup yields CDR1 MGHRA and CDR2 YSYEKL. CDR3 length: 13 amino acids.